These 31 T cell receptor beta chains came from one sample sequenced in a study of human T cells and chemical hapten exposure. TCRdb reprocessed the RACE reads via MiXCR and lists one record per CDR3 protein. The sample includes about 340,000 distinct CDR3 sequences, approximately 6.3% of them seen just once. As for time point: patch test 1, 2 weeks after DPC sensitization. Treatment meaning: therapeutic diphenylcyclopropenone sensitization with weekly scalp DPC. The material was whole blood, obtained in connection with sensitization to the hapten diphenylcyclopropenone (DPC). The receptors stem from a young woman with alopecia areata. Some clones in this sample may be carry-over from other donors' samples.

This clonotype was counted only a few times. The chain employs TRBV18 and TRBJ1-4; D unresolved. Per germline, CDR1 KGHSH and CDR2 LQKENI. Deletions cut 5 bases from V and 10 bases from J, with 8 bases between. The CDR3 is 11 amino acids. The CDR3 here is CASSSRGKLFF. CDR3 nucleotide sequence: TGTGCCAGCTCATCCCGAGGAAAACTGTTTTTT.

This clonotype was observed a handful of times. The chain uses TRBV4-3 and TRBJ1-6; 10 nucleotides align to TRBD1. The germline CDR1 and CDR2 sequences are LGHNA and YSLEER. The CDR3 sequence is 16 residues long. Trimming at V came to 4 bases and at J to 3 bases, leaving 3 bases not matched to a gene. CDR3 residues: CASSRDRGFYNSPLHF. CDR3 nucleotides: TGCGCCAGCAGCCGGGACAGGGGTTTCTATAATTCACCCCTCCACTTT.

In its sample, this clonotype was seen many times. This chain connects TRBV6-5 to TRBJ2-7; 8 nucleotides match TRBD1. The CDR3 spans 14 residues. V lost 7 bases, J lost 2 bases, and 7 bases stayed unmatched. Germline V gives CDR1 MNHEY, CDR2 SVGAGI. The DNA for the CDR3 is TGTGCCAGCATTAATGGACAGGGTGCCTACGAGCAGTACTTC. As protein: CASINGQGAYEQYF.

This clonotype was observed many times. The CDR3 region is CASSLLGAPLHF. In DNA, the CDR3 is TGTGCCAGCAGTCTACTGGGCGCACCCCTCCACTTT. The J gene is TRBJ1-6, the V gene TRBV6-5; the D is unclear. The CDR3 sequence is 12 residues long. The V and J ends lost 5 bases and 11 bases respectively, with 10 bases between them. From germline, CDR1 is MNHEY and CDR2 SVGAGI.

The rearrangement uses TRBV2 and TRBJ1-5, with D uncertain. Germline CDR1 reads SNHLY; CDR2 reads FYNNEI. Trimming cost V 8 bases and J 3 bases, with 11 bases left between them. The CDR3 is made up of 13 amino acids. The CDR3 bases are TGTGCCAGCCATCTACAGCCCAATCAGCCCCAGCATTTT. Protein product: CASHLQPNQPQHF.

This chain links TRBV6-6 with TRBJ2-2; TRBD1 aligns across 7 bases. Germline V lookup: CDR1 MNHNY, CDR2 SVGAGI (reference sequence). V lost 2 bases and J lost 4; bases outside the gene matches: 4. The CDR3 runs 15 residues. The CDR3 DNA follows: TGTGCCAGCAGTTACCGGACAGGAGGCACCGGGGAGCTGTTTTTT. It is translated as CASSYRTGGTGELFF.

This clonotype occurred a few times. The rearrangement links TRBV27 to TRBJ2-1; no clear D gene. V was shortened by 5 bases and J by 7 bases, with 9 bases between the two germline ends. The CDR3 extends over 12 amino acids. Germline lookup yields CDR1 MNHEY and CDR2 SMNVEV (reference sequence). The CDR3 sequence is CASSRARNEQFF. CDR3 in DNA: TGTGCCAGCAGTAGGGCTAGGAATGAGCAGTTCTTC.

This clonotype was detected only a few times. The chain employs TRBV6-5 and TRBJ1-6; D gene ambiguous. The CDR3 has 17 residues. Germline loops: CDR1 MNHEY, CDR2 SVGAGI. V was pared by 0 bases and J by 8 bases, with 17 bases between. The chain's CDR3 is CASSYSVALSRDSPLHF. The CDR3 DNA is TGTGCCAGCAGTTACTCGGTGGCGCTCTCTCGAGATTCACCCCTCCACTTT.

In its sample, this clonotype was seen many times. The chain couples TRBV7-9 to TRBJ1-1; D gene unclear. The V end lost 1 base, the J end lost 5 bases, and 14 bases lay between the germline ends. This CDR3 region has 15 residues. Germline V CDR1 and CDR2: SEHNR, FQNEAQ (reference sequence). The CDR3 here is CASSLVLTDRTEAFF. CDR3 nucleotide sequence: TGTGCCAGCAGCTTAGTACTAACAGATCGGACTGAAGCTTTCTTT.

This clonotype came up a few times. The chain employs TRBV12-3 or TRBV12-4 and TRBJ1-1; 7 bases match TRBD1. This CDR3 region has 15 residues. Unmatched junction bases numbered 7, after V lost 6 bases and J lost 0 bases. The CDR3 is CASRPTGTLNTEAFF. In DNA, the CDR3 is TGTGCCAGCAGACCGACAGGGACCCTGAACACTGAAGCTTTCTTT.

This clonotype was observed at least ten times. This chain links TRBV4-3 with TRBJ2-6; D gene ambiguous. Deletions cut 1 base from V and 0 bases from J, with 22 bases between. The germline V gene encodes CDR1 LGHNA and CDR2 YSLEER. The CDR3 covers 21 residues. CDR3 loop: CASSQAPDGTVITSGANVLTF. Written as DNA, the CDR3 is TGCGCCAGCAGCCAAGCTCCTGACGGCACGGTCATCACCTCTGGGGCCAACGTCCTGACTTTC.

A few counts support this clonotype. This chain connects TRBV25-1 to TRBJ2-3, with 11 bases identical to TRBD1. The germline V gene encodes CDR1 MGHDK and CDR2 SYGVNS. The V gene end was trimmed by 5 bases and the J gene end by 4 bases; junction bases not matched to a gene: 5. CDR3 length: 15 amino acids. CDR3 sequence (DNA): TGTGCCAGCAGTTCCCGGGACAGGGGGGCAGATACGCAGTATTTT. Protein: CASSSRDRGADTQYF. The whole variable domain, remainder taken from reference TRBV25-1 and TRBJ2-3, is EADIYQTPRYLVIGTGKKITLECSQTMGHDKMYWYQQDPGMELHLIHYSYGVNSTEKGDLSSESTVSRIRTEHFPLTLESARPSHTSQYLCASSSRDRGADTQYFGPGTRLTVL.

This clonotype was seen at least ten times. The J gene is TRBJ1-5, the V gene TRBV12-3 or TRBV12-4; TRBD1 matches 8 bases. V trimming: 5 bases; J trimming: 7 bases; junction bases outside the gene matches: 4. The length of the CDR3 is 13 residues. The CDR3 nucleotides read TGTGCCAGCAGTGACAGGGGTTGGCAGCCCCAGCATTTT. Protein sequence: CASSDRGWQPQHF.

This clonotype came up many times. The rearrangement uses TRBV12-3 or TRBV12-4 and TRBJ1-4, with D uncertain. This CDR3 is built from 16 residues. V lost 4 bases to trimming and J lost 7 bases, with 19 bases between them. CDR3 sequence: CASSYLGSGAGEKLFF. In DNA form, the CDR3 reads TGTGCCAGCAGTTACCTTGGATCGGGAGCAGGTGAAAAACTGTTTTTT.

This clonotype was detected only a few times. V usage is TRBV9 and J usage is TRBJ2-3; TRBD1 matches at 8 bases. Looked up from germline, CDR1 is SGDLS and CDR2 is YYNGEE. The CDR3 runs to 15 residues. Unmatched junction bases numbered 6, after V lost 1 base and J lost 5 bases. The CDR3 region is CASSVTQGAGDTQYF. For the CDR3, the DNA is TGTGCCAGCAGCGTAACTCAGGGGGCGGGAGATACGCAGTATTTT. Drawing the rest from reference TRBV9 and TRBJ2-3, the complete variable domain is DSGVTQTPKHLITATGQRVTLRCSPRSGDLSVYWYQQSLDQGLQFLIQYYNGEERAKGNILERFSAQQFPDLHSELNLSSLELGDSALYFCASSVTQGAGDTQYFGPGTRLTVL.

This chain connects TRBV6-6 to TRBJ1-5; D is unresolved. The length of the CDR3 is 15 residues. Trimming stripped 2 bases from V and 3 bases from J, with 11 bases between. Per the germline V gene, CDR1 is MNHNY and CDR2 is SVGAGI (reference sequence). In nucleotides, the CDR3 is TGTGCCAGCAGTTACGAAACCGGGTACAATCAGCCCCAGCATTTT. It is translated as CASSYETGYNQPQHF.

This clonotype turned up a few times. CDR3 coding DNA: TGCAGTGCTAGAGACCCTTTCCAAGAGACCCAGTACTTC. This translates into CSARDPFQETQYF. The chain joins TRBV20-1 to TRBJ2-5; D remains unclear. The CDR3 spans 13 residues. Germline V gene sequence: CDR1 DFQATT, CDR2 SNEGSKA (reference sequence). The V end lost 0 bases, the J end lost 1 base, and 6 bases lay between the germline ends.

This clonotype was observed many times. In nucleotides, the CDR3 is TGCGCCAGCAGCCTAGGGAGCGCCTCCGGCTACACCTTC. Translating gives CASSLGSASGYTF. This sequence joins TRBV4-1 and TRBJ1-2, with D hard to call. Trimming shortened V by 4 bases and J by 8 bases, and 14 bases separated the two germline ends. The CDR3 totals 13 residues. CDR1 MGHRA and CDR2 YSYEKL come from the germline V gene.

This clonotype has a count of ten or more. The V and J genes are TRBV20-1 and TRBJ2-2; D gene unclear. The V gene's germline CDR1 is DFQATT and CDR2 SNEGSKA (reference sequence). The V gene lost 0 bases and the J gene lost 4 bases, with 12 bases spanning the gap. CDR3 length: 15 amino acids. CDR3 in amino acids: CSARDRWQSTGELFF. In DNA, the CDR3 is TGCAGTGCTAGAGATCGGTGGCAGAGCACCGGGGAGCTGTTTTTT.

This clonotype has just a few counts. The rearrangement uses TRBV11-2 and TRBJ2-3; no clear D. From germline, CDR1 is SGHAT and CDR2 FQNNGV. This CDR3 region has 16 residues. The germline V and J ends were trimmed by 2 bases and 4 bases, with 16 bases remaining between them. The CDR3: CASSLTPSYYPDTQYF. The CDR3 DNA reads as TGTGCCAGCAGCTTAACGCCCTCCTACTACCCAGATACGCAGTATTTT.

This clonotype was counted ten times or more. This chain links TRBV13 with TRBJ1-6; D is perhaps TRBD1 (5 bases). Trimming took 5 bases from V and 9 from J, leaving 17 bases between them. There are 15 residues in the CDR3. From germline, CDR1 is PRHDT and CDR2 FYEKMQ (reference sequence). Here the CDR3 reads CASSRDGPVGSPLHF. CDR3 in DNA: TGTGCCAGCAGCCGGGACGGACCCGTAGGTTCACCCCTCCACTTT.

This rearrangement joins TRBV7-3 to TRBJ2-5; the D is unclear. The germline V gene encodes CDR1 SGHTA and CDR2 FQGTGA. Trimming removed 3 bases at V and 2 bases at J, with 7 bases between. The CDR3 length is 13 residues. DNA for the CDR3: TGTGCCAGCAGCTTCGATATGCAAGAGACCCAGTACTTC. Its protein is CASSFDMQETQYF.

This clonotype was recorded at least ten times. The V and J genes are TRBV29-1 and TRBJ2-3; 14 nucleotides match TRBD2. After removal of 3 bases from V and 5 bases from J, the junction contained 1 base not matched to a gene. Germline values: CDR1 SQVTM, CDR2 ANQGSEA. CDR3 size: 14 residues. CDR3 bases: TGCAGCGTTGAGGGACTAGCGGGGGAAGATACGCAGTATTTT. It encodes CSVEGLAGEDTQYF.

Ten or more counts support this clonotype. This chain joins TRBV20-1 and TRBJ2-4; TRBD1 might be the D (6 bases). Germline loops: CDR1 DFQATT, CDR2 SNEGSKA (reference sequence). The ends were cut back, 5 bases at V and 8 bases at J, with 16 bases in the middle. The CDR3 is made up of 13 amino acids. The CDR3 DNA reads TGCAGTGCTGGAACAGGGTTGGGGGACATTCAGTACTTC. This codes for CSAGTGLGDIQYF.

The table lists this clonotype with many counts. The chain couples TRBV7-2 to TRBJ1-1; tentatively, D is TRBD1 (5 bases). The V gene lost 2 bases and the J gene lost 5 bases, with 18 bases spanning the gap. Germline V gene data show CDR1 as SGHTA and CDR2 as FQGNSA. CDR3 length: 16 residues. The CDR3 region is CASSLNPPGTGTEAFF. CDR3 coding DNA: TGTGCCAGCAGCTTAAATCCCCCAGGGACTGGTACTGAAGCTTTCTTT.

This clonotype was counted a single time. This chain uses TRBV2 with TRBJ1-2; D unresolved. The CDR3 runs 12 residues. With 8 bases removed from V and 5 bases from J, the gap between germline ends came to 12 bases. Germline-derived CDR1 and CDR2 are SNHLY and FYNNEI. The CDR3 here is CASLDDQYGYTF. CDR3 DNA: TGTGCCAGCCTCGACGATCAATATGGCTACACCTTC.

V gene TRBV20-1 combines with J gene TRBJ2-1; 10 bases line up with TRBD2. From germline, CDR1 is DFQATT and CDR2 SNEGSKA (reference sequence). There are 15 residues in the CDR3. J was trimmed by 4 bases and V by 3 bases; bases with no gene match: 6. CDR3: CSASIAGGIYNEQFF. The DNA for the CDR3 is TGCAGTGCTAGTATAGCGGGGGGTATTTACAATGAGCAGTTCTTC.

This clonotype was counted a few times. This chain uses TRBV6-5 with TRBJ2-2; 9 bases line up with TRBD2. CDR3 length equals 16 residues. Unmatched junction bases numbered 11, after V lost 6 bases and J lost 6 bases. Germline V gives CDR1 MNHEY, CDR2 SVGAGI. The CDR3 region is CASRRAGGRGPGELFF. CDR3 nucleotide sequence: TGTGCCAGCAGGCGAGCGGGGGGTAGGGGCCCCGGGGAGCTGTTTTTT.

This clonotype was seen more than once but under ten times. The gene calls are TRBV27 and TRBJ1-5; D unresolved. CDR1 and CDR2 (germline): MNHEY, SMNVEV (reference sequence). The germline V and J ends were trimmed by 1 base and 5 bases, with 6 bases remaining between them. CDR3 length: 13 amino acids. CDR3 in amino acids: CASSLFPYQPQHF. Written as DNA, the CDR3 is TGTGCCAGCAGTTTATTTCCCTATCAGCCCCAGCATTTT.

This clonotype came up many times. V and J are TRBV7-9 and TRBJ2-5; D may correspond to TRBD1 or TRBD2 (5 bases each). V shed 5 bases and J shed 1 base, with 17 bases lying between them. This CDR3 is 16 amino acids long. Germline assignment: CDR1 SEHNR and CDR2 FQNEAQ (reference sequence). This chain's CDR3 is CASSPVQGPPQETQYF. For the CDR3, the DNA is TGTGCCAGCAGCCCAGTCCAGGGACCACCCCAAGAGACCCAGTACTTC. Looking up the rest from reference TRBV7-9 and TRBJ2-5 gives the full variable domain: DTGVSQNPRHKITKRGQNVTFRCDPISEHNRLYWYRQTLGQGPEFLTYFQNEAQLEKSRLLSDRFSAERPKGSFSTLEIQRTEQGDSAMYLCASSPVQGPPQETQYFGPGTRLLVL.

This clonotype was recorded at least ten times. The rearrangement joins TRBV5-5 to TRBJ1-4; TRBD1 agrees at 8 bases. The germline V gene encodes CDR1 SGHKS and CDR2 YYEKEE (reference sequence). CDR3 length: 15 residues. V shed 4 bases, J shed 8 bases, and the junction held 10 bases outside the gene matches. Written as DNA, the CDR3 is TGTGCCAGCAGCCGCTTCAGGGGGCTGGAAGAAAAACTGTTTTTT. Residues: CASSRFRGLEEKLFF.